This T cell receptor beta chain was retrieved from a study of CD8 T cells in ankylosing spondylitis. Study-wide points: In ankylosing spondylitis patients, matched synovial fluid reportedly showed significant enrichment of disease-linked clones.

This clonotype was found many times. The antigen is not known. This CDR3 has 14 residues. Germline V lookup: CDR1 SNHLY, CDR2 FYNNEI. Trimming took 6 bases from V and 0 from J; bases not matched to a gene: 2. TCRdb passed the 5' RACE reads through MiXCR, listing each CDR3 protein once. The data contain 30,000 to 40,000 distinct CDR3 sequences, approximately 10% of them seen just once; the ten biggest clones take up approximately 15%. The sequencing sample was made of blood, either unsorted or a sorted T cell fraction (not recorded which). The receptor was isolated from a male donor with ankylosing spondylitis or in good health (not recorded which). The J gene is TRBJ1-5, the V gene TRBV2, with 7 bases matching TRBD1. The CDR3 region has the DNA TGTGCCAGCAGGACAGGGCTTAGCAATCAGCCCCAGCATTTT. Translating it yields CASRTGLSNQPQHF.